This entry describes one T cell receptor (beta chain). The antigen is unknown. The source of the sample is a study of early T cells in non-severe SARS-CoV-2 infection. General study findings and limits: VDJdb-based matching was biased toward anti-spike CD8 responses and missed private and CD4 specificities.

Individual cDNA molecules were tagged with unique molecular identifiers. Each CDR3 protein is one row after TCRdb ran MiXCR on the 5' RACE reads. The sample consists of approximately 60,000 distinct CDR3 sequences, 7% to 10% of them appearing once. The CDR3 runs to 15 residues. Germline V lookup: CDR1 MNHNY, CDR2 SVGAGI (reference sequence). V gave up 4 bases and J gave up 8 bases, with 17 bases separating them. This clonotype originated in an adult who was a healthcare worker with PCR-confirmed SARS-CoV-2 infection or an uninfected control (not recorded which). This chain links TRBV6-6 with TRBJ1-4; D possibly corresponds to TRBD1 (6 bases). Here the sequenced sample was whole blood, taken at baseline. In DNA form, the CDR3 reads TGTGCCAGCAGTTTGCCCCAGGGGTCGGGGGAAAAACTGTTTTTT. Amino acid sequence: CASSLPQGSGEKLFF.